This T cell receptor beta chain emerged from a study of cytomegalovirus exposure and HLA in healthy donors. 60 Vbeta and 13 Jbeta primers were used in PCR. Profiled with immunoSEQ multiplex PCR; TCRdb holds only in-frame clones, not every one. The table shows some 100,000 clones, with around three quarters occurring only once. Healthy donors of bone marrow made up the group. Regarding this clone: Its antigen is not known.

General study findings and limits: An analysis was carried out at a later point. It showed that HLA-associated TCR beta chains were more clonally expanded than equally common non-associated chains.

Sequenced material: PBMCs. The sequence came from a female donor in good health and CMV-seronegative.

The CDR3 DNA sequence: TGCGCCAGCAGCTTCGGGACAGAACGAAACACCATATATTTT. This encodes CASSFGTERNTIYF. This sequence joins TRBV5-1 and TRBJ1-3, with 7 bases that match TRBD1. Germline trimming cut 2 bases from V and 5 bases from J; bases unmatched to any gene: 4. The germline CDR1 and CDR2 sequences are SGHRS and YFSETQ. This CDR3 contains 14 residues.